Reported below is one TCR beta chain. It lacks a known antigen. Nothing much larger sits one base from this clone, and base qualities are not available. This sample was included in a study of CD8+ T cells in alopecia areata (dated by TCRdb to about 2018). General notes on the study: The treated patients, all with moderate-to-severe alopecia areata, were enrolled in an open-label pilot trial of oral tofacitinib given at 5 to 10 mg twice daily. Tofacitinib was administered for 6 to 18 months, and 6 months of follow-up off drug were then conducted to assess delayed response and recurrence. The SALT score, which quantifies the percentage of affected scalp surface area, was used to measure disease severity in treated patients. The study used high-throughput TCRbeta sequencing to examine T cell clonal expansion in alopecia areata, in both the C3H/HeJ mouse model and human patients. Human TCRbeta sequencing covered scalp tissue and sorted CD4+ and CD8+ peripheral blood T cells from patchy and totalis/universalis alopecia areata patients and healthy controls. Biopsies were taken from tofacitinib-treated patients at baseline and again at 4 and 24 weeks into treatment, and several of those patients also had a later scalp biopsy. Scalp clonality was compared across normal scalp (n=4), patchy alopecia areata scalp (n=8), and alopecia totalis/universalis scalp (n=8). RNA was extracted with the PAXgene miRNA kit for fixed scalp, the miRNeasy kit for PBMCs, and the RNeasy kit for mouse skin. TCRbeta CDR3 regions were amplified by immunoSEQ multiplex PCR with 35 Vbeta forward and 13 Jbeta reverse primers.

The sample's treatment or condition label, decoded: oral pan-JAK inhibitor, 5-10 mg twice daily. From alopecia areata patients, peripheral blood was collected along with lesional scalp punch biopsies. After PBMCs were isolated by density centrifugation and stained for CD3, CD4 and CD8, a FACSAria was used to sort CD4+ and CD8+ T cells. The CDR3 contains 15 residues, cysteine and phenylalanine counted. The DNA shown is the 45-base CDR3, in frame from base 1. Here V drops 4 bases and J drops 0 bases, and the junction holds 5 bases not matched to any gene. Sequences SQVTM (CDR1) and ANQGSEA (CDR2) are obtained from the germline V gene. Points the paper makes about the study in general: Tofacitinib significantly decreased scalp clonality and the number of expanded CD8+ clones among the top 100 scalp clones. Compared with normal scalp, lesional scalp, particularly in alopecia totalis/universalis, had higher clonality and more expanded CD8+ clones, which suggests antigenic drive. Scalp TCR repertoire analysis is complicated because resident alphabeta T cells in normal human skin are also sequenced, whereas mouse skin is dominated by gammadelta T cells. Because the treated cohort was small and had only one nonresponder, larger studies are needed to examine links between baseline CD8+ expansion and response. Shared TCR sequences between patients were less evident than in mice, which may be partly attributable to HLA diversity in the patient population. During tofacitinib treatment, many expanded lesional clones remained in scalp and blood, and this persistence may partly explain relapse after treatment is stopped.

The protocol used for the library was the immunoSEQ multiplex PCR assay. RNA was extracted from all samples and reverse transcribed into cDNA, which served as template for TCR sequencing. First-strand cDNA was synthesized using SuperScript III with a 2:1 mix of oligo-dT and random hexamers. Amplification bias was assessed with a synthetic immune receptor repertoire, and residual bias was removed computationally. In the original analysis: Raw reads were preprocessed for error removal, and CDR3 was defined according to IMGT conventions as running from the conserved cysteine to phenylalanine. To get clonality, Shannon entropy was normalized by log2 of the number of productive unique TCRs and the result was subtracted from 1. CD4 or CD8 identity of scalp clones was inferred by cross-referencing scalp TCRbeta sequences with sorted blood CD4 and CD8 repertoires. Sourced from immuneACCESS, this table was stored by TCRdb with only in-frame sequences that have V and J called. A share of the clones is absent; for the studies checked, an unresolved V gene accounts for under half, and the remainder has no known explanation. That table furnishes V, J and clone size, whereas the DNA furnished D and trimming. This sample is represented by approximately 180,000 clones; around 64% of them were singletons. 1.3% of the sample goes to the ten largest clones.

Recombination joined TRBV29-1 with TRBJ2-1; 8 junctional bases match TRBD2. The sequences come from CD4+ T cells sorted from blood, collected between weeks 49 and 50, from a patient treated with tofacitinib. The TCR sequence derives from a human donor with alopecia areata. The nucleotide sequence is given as TGCAGCGTTGTACTAGCGGACTCCTCCTACAATGAGCAGTTCTTC. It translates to CSVVLADSSYNEQFF.